A single sample gave rise to the 7 T cell receptor beta chains below, sequenced in a study of tumor and adjacent non-tumor tissue in lung cancer. TCRbeta libraries were built with three rounds of nested PCR, modified from ARM-PCR. TCRdb ran MiXCR on the multiplex PCR reads and lists one entry per CDR3 protein. The sample has more than 85,000 distinct CDR3 sequences, nearly 85% seen once. This sample's RNA came from whole unsorted tissue. The sample consisted of lung tumor tissue. These TCRs come from a man in his sixties or seventies with non-small cell lung cancer.

Regarding this clonotype: Lacking the conserved final phenylalanine or tryptophan, this CDR3 likely reflects a read error. The genes are TRBV5-1 and TRBJ2-1; 7 nucleotides line up with TRBD2. The CDR3 consists of 16 residues. Germline lookup yields CDR1 SGHRS and CDR2 YFSETQ. As DNA, the CDR3 is TGCGCCAGCAGGGAATTGGGGCGGGAGAGTGACAATGTGCAGTTCCTC. Its translation is CASRELGRESDNVQFL.

Notes on this clonotype: The conserved final phenylalanine or tryptophan is absent from the CDR3, which likely points to a read error. V and J are TRBV11-2 and TRBJ1-4; D is undetermined. This CDR3 is 13 amino acids long. Germline V gives CDR1 SGHAT, CDR2 FQNNGV. This CDR3 is CASNLVRGGKLFS. The CDR3, as DNA: TGTGCCAGCAACTTAGTTAGAGGAGGAAAACTGTTTTCT.

Notes on this clonotype: One end of the junction varies from germline; a read error may be responsible. The chain links TRBV29-1 to TRBJ2-7; a possible D gene is TRBD2 (5 bases). Germline CDR1 SQVTM, CDR2 ANQGSEA. The CDR3 covers 13 residues. The CDR3 reads CSVETEDSYEKYF. CDR3 nucleotides: TGCAGCGTTGAAACGGAGGACTCCTACGAGAAGTACTTC.

With respect to this clonotype: A read error is possible here, since a much larger clone lies one base away. The chain carries TRBV28 and TRBJ2-3, with 9 bases fitting TRBD2. Germline assignment: CDR1 MDHEN and CDR2 SYDVKM. There are 15 residues in the CDR3. V was pared by 3 bases and J by 6 bases, with 7 bases of the junction left unmatched. The CDR3 region has the DNA TGTGCCAGCAGTTTGCTCGCGGGGGGGCTGGATACGCAGTATTTT. This gives the protein CASSLLAGGLDTQYF. Full variable domain (missing parts from reference TRBV28 and TRBJ2-3): DVKVTQSSRYLVKRTGEKVFLECVQDMDHENMFWYRQDPGLGLRLIYFSYDVKMKEKGDIPEGYSVSREKKERFSLILESASTNQTSMYLCASSLLAGGLDTQYFGPGTRLTVL.

The chain has TRBV29-1 and TRBJ1-2; no reliable D call. V gave up 4 bases and J gave up 8 bases, with 26 bases separating them. Germline loops: CDR1 SQVTM, CDR2 ANQGSEA. There are 16 residues in the CDR3. The CDR3 nucleotides are TGCAGCGTTGTCCCCTGTCAATCCTCGGGAGAACACGGCTACACCTTC. Translated: CSVVPCQSSGEHGYTF.

Of note for this clonotype: The junction does not match germline at one end; this may be a read error. The J gene is TRBJ2-1, the V gene TRBV6-2 or TRBV6-3; D remains ambiguous. Germline values: CDR1 MNHEY, CDR2 SVGEGT. The CDR3 spans 13 residues. CDR3 sequence reads: CTSNRDGYNEQFF. The CDR3 DNA reads TGTACCAGCAACAGAGATGGTTACAATGAGCAGTTCTTC.

This clonotype showed up many times. The chain uses TRBV19 and TRBJ2-7; 13 nucleotides line up with TRBD2. The CDR3 contains 16 residues. In germline, CDR1 is LNHDA, CDR2 SQIVND (reference sequence). With 8 bases clipped from V and 4 bases from J, the junction kept 11 bases outside the gene matches. In DNA, the CDR3 is TGTGCCAGTCGGAAACTAGCGGGAGGGCCCGGGTACGAGCAGTACTTC. This translates into CASRKLAGGPGYEQYF.